The next 25 T cell receptor beta chains were all read from a single sample in a study of shared clonotypes between healthy human individuals. Here immunoSEQ multiplex PCR was the method, and the copy in TCRdb shows in-frame clones only, minus some. The table includes some 490,000 clones, 81% detected once. Sequenced: PBMCs. The source is a woman aged 35 to 49 in good health. Some clones in this sample may be carry-over from other donors' samples.

This clone was seen at least ten times. Other DNA sequences from this sample encode an identical CDR3 as well. The chain employs TRBV2 and TRBJ1-5; no reliable D call. Germline V gene lookup returns CDR1 SNHLY and CDR2 FYNNEI. The V end lost 7 bases, the J end lost 1 base, and 5 bases lay between the germline ends. The CDR3 is 12 residues long. CDR3 DNA: TGTGCCAGCAAATGGAGCAATCAGCCCCAGCATTTT. As protein: CASKWSNQPQHF.

In regard to this clone: A far larger clone is only one base removed, so a read error is likely. The same CDR3 is also encoded by other DNA sequences in this sample. This chain joins TRBV29-1 and TRBJ1-1; D is unclear. From germline, CDR1 is SQVTM and CDR2 ANQGSEA. This CDR3 contains 13 residues. In nucleotides, the CDR3 is TGCAGCGTTGCATTTGGTCTGAACACTGAGGCTTTCTTT. Translated, it gives CSVAFGLNTEAFF.

This chain joins TRBV29-1 and TRBJ2-1; 11 bases align to TRBD2. CDR1 is SQVTM, CDR2 ANQGSEA, per germline. The CDR3 spans 16 residues. The junction had 12 bases not matched to a gene; V was cut back by 6 bases and J by 5 bases. CDR3: CSVTGIAGGRHNEQFF. CDR3 nucleotide sequence: TGCAGCGTAACGGGAATAGCGGGAGGGCGTCACAATGAGCAGTTCTTC.

Here the CDR3 reads CASSVDRESYGYTF. The CDR3, as DNA: TGTGCCAGCAGTGTTGACAGGGAGAGCTATGGCTACACCTTC. The chain couples TRBV6-4 to TRBJ1-2, with 7 nucleotides matching TRBD1. After removal of 4 bases from V and 4 bases from J, the junction contained 6 bases not matched to a gene. This CDR3 has 14 residues. CDR1 MRHNA and CDR2 SNTAGT come from the germline V gene.

The V call is TRBV6-1, the J call TRBJ2-3; 11 nucleotides agree with TRBD2. Germline trimming cut 5 bases from V and 6 bases from J; bases unmatched to any gene: 4. The V gene's germline CDR1 is MNHNS and CDR2 SASEGT. The CDR3 totals 14 residues. This CDR3 reads CASSTSGSLDTQYF. DNA of the CDR3: TGTGCCAGCAGTACTAGCGGGAGTCTGGATACGCAGTATTTT.

This clone appeared a few times. At one end the junction does not follow the germline gene, possibly because of a read error. The gene calls are TRBV7-7 and TRBJ2-1; no clear D. The germline gives CDR1 SSHAT, CDR2 FNYEAQ (reference sequence). The length of the CDR3 is 15 residues. The CDR3 region has the DNA TGTGCTAGCAGCTTAACGGATAGCCTTACGAATGAGCAGTTCTTC. Its protein product is CASSLTDSLTNEQFF.

This clone was seen just once. The rearrangement joins TRBV4-1 to TRBJ2-7; the match to TRBD2 covers 8 bases. This CDR3 contains 16 residues. With V trimmed by 4 bases and J by 6 bases, 14 bases remained unmatched. Germline CDR1 MGHRA, CDR2 YSYEKL. The CDR3: CASSPWTSRTSFEQYF. In nucleotides, the CDR3 is TGCGCCAGCAGCCCTTGGACTAGCCGAACCTCTTTCGAGCAGTACTTC.

Points on this clone: A far larger clone is off by one base, so a read error is likely. Other DNA sequences within the sample encode an identical CDR3. This chain joins TRBV18 and TRBJ1-5, with 12 bases matching TRBD1. The V gene's germline CDR1 is KGHSH and CDR2 LQKENI. This CDR3 has 17 amino acids. This CDR3 reads CASSPGPPGTGGVQQHF. Here the CDR3 DNA reads TGTGCAAGCTCACCCGGCCCACCCGGGACAGGGGGCGTTCAGCAGCATTTT.

The V gene is TRBV18, the J gene TRBJ2-7; no reliable D call. This CDR3 spans 13 amino acids. V lost 2 bases to trimming and J lost 3 bases, with 8 bases between them. Looked up from germline, CDR1 is KGHSH and CDR2 is LQKENI. CDR3 protein: CASSPGSNYEQYF. DNA for the CDR3: TGTGCCAGCTCACCAGGCAGTAACTACGAGCAGTACTTC.

The chain combines TRBV30 with TRBJ2-7, with 9 bases lining up with TRBD1. Germline-derived CDR1 and CDR2 are GTSNPN and SVGIG (reference sequence). V lost 2 bases and J lost 6; bases outside the gene matches: 11. This CDR3 is built from 15 residues. CDR3 sequence (DNA): TGTGCCTGGAGTAAACCCGGGACAGGGATGGGCGAGCAGTACTTC. Residues: CAWSKPGTGMGEQYF.

For the CDR3, the DNA is TGTGCCAGCAGCTTAGATCCGGAGGCTGAAGCTTTCTTT. It encodes CASSLDPEAEAFF. The gene calls are TRBV7-9 and TRBJ1-1; D is unresolved. The CDR3 runs to 13 residues. The V and J ends lost 1 base and 6 bases respectively, with 9 bases between them. CDR1 SEHNR and CDR2 FQNEAQ come from the germline V gene (reference sequence).

The chain employs TRBV29-1 and TRBJ2-7; D unresolved. V was shortened by 1 base and J by 2 bases, with 12 bases between the two germline ends. The germline V gene has CDR1 SQVTM and CDR2 ANQGSEA. This CDR3 has 14 amino acids. CDR3 in DNA: TGCAGCGTTGAAGGGGTGGAATCCCCCTACGAGCAGTACTTC. This gives the protein CSVEGVESPYEQYF.

The chain has TRBV28 and TRBJ2-1; 7 bases match TRBD2. The V segment lost 7 bases and the J segment 10 bases; nucleotides outside the gene matches: 10. CDR3 size: 13 residues. Germline CDR1 reads MDHEN; CDR2 reads SYDVKM. CDR3: CASTNSGPGEQFF. The CDR3 coding sequence is TGTGCCAGCACTAATAGCGGGCCAGGAGAGCAGTTCTTC. Drawing the rest from reference TRBV28 and TRBJ2-1, the complete variable domain is DVKVTQSSRYLVKRTGEKVFLECVQDMDHENMFWYRQDPGLGLRLIYFSYDVKMKEKGDIPEGYSVSREKKERFSLILESASTNQTSMYLCASTNSGPGEQFFGPGTRLTVL.

The chain's CDR3 is CASSPPDGSYEQYF. CDR3 coding DNA: TGTGCCAGCAGCCCCCCGGACGGGAGCTACGAGCAGTACTTC. This sequence joins TRBV9 and TRBJ2-7; a weak D match, TRBD2 (6 bases). Trimming stripped 4 bases from V and 3 bases from J, with 14 bases between. Germline V gene sequence: CDR1 SGDLS, CDR2 YYNGEE. This CDR3 contains 14 residues. Full variable domain (outside the CDR3, taken from reference TRBV9 and TRBJ2-7): DSGVTQTPKHLITATGQRVTLRCSPRSGDLSVYWYQQSLDQGLQFLIQYYNGEERAKGNILERFSAQQFPDLHSELNLSSLELGDSALYFCASSPPDGSYEQYFGPGTRLTVT.

V and J are TRBV10-2 and TRBJ2-1, with TRBD2 matching over 9 bases. V shed 10 bases and J 8 bases; nucleotides not matched to a gene: 9. The CDR3 covers 13 residues. CDR1 is WSHSY, CDR2 SAAADI, per germline. CDR3 protein: CATAGVAGDEQFF. In DNA form, the CDR3 reads TGCGCCACAGCAGGAGTAGCGGGAGATGAGCAGTTCTTC.

The chain combines TRBV28 with TRBJ2-7, with TRBD2 as a possible D gene (5 bases). The ends were cut back, 5 bases at V and 4 bases at J, with 15 bases in the middle. This CDR3 comprises 14 residues. Germline V gene data show CDR1 as MDHEN and CDR2 as SYDVKM. In nucleotides, the CDR3 is TGTGCCAGCAGTCCCCCGGGAACGAAGTACGAGCAGTACTTC. Translated: CASSPPGTKYEQYF. Supplemented by reference TRBV28 and TRBJ2-7, the full variable domain reads DVKVTQSSRYLVKRTGEKVFLECVQDMDHENMFWYRQDPGLGLRLIYFSYDVKMKEKGDIPEGYSVSREKKERFSLILESASTNQTSMYLCASSPPGTKYEQYFGPGTRLTVT.

This sequence joins TRBV28 and TRBJ1-4; 7 bases are shared with TRBD1. Per the germline V gene, CDR1 is MDHEN and CDR2 is SYDVKM. CDR3 length: 15 residues. With 4 bases clipped from V and 10 bases from J, the junction kept 12 bases outside the gene matches. In DNA form, the CDR3 reads TGTGCCAGCAGTTCCCAAAGAGGGGGCGTGGGAAAACTGTTTTTT. Protein sequence: CASSSQRGGVGKLFF.

The sample holds one count of this clone. The V gene is TRBV5-4, the J gene TRBJ1-1; D might be TRBD1 (5 bases). With 6 bases removed from V and 5 bases from J, the gap between germline ends came to 23 bases. The CDR3 length is 16 residues. The germline CDR1 and CDR2 sequences are SGHNT and YYREEE (reference sequence). CDR3 in DNA: TGTGCCAGCACCCTCAAGAGGGGCGGGGCAATTACTGAAGCTTTCTTT. Residues: CASTLKRGGAITEAFF.

V gene TRBV7-2 combines with J gene TRBJ1-1; D unclear. This CDR3 comprises 14 residues. CDR1 is SGHTA and CDR2 is FQGNSA in the germline V gene. Trimming pared 2 bases from V and 1 base from J, leaving 8 bases between. The CDR3 spells CASSLSGQNTEAFF. CDR3 in DNA: TGTGCCAGCAGCTTAAGTGGCCAGAACACTGAAGCTTTCTTT.

In nucleotides, the CDR3 is TGTGCCACCCACTCCCAAGGCCGTCGCGGGGAGCTGTTTTTT. Residues: CATHSQGRRGELFF. The chain carries TRBV19 and TRBJ2-2; D uncertain. This CDR3 region has 14 residues. Germline V gene sequence: CDR1 LNHDA, CDR2 SQIVND (reference sequence). V was shortened by 10 bases and J by 7 bases, with 19 bases between the two germline ends.

The chain carries TRBV7-2 and TRBJ1-4; 9 bases are shared with TRBD1. This CDR3 contains 17 residues. Germline V gene data show CDR1 as SGHTA and CDR2 as FQGNSA. The junction had 8 bases not matched to a gene; V was cut back by 5 bases and J by 1 base. The CDR3 DNA reads as TGTGCCAGCAGCAAAGGGACAGGGAGAGGAACTAATGAAAAACTGTTTTTT. Protein: CASSKGTGRGTNEKLFF.

This clone was recorded only once. This chain joins TRBV6-5 and TRBJ1-3; D perhaps matches TRBD1 (5 bases). Trimming shortened V by 2 bases and J by 0 bases, and 11 bases separated the two germline ends. The CDR3 length is 16 residues. Germline loops: CDR1 MNHEY, CDR2 SVGAGI. The CDR3 spells CASSYEGPHSGNTIYF. The CDR3 region has the DNA TGTGCCAGCAGTTACGAGGGACCACACTCTGGAAACACCATATATTTT.

This clone was observed a single time. This chain connects TRBV5-1 to TRBJ2-7; TRBD1 matches at 10 bases. The CDR3 loop spans 15 amino acids. The germline CDR1 and CDR2 sequences are SGHRS and YFSETQ. Trimming removed 4 bases from V and 7 bases from J; junction bases left unmatched: 11. CDR3 nucleotides: TGCGCCAGCAGCAGATGGGACAGGGGAGTTGGGGAGCAGTACTTC. It codes for CASSRWDRGVGEQYF.

This clone has only one observation. This sequence is one base from a far larger clone and is likely a read error. The genes are TRBV19 and TRBJ1-4, with D unresolved. Trimming took off 7 bases at V and 10 bases at J, with 19 bases between the two ends. This CDR3 contains 14 residues. Germline lookup yields CDR1 LNHDA and CDR2 SQIVND (reference sequence). This CDR3 is CASTARGGFGKLFF. Written as DNA, the CDR3 is TGTGCCAGTACCGCTCGGGGAGGGTTCGGAAAACTGTTTTTT.

This chain joins TRBV5-1 and TRBJ2-1; TRBD2 aligns across 8 bases. The junction had 2 bases not matched to a gene; V was cut back by 0 bases and J by 6 bases. From germline, CDR1 is SGHRS and CDR2 YFSETQ. CDR3 length equals 14 residues. The CDR3 region is CASSLGAGVNEQFF. CDR3 coding DNA: TGCGCCAGCAGCTTGGGAGCGGGAGTCAATGAGCAGTTCTTC. Drawing the rest from reference TRBV5-1 and TRBJ2-1, the complete variable domain is KAGVTQTPRYLIKTRGQQVTLSCSPISGHRSVSWYQQTPGQGLQFLFEYFSETQRNKGNFPGRFSGRQFSNSRSEMNVSTLELGDSALYLCASSLGAGVNEQFFGPGTRLTVL.